This is a list of T cell receptor beta chains from one sample in a study of T-cell memory formation after mild COVID-19. TCRdb reprocessed the 5' RACE reads via MiXCR and lists one record per CDR3 protein. Here the sample spans about 400,000 distinct CDR3 sequences, roughly 26% being singletons. The sample was PBMCs or a T cell subset sorted from them (not recorded which). The receptors were sampled from an adult woman who had mild COVID-19 (a few samples of this study predate the infection). Cell type and time point are not known. CDR3s leave out the opening cysteine and the closing phenylalanine or tryptophan.

TRBV5-1,ASSLEDRGTDTQY
TRBV29-1,SVFENTGELF
TRBV18,ASSMSGAWVNEQF
TRBV7-9,ASSNLRDRGFYGYT
TRBV4-1,ASSQGRIRGTNEKLF
TRBV7-2,ASTNRLASTDTQY
TRBV7-9,ASSLAGFDQPQH
TRBV5-1,ASSKGADPTGELF
TRBV5-6,ASTQNGVQPQH
TRBV18,ASSPRLGQGAEGANVLT
TRBV12-3/TRBV12-4,ASSLARHRNTEAF
TRBV24-1,ATSASTGTGDTEAF
TRBV7-3,ASSLFPGGAGDTQY
TRBV21-1,ASSSRTGRDTEAF
TRBV20-1,SARGRPGQGDNEQF
TRBV18,ASSPPGNQPQH
TRBV5-6,ASSFWRSANTGELF
TRBV15,ATNPDRGQFEKLF
TRBV2,ASSYRLAGEGTQY
TRBV7-9,ASSMSRGAANEKLF
TRBV5-1,ASSLVFRVRNTEAF
TRBV5-4,AWGLGVNEQF
TRBV6-2/TRBV6-3,ASSTTAIEQF
TRBV15,ATSRGDRAAEQY
TRBV29-1,SVVQRTSGVAAIQY
TRBV20-1,SARSYDLGLREQETQY
TRBV7-9,ASSHGPGSFPEQF
TRBV11-1,ASSLGHGGFNEQF
TRBV4-2,ASSQGGLGGHEQY
TRBV9,ASGPTGTPGLAGGPQADTQY
TRBV24-1,ATRGGQGHEQY
TRBV14,ASSPQVSVGYT
TRBV7-2,ASSFLQGTDPWGYT
TRBV7-9,ASSSQGSEQY
TRBV6-1,ASRRDSGGYT
TRBV5-4,ASTTPANTGELF
TRBV5-6,ASSPQGHGYT
TRBV27,ASSLSIAVRETQY
TRBV10-3,AISESAGANVLT